This T cell receptor beta chain stems from a study of regulatory T cells in long-lasting Graves disease. Arm-PCR with iRepertoire HTBI primers amplified the CDR3 regions for these TCR beta libraries. MiXCR, applied by TCRdb to the multiplex PCR reads, yields one record per CDR3 protein. The repertoire holds 650,000 to 850,000 distinct CDR3 sequences, with about 30% as singletons. This clonotype was seen more than once but under ten times. Regarding time point: persistent/refractory GD, antithyroid drugs over 5 years with positive TRAb. RNA extracted from PBMCs served as the sequencing template. The TCR comes from a female donor with Graves disease. Sequences were derived from peripheral blood mononuclear cells (PBMCs), sampled when the disease was refractory, from a patient treated with antithyroid drugs.

The CDR3 coding sequence is TGTGCCAGCAGCCCGCACAGGGATAATCAGCCCCAGCATTTT. Translating gives CASSPHRDNQPQHF. This rearrangement joins TRBV3-1 to TRBJ1-5, with D perhaps TRBD1 (6 bases). The V gene's germline CDR1 is LGHDT and CDR2 YNNKEL (reference sequence). V gave up 4 bases and J gave up 4 bases, with 11 bases separating them. The CDR3 is 14 residues long.